The 10 T cell receptor beta chains below all came from one sample that was sequenced in a study of T cell responses to AZD1222 COVID-19 vaccine. Profiling relied on immunoSEQ multiplex PCR, and the TCRdb table lists in-frame clones only, not all of them. The sample consists of roughly 150,000 clones, about nine tenths of them appearing once. The source material was peripheral blood, sampled 28 days after the second AZD1222 dose. The receptor source for this set is an adult who received the AZD1222 COVID-19 vaccine.

This chain uses TRBV6-2 or TRBV6-3 with TRBJ2-1; 7 bases map to TRBD2. Trimming removed 2 bases from V and 0 bases from J; junction bases left unmatched: 10. The V gene's germline CDR1 is MNHEY and CDR2 SVGEGT. The CDR3 totals 18 residues. Here the CDR3 DNA reads TGTGCCAGCAGTTACGAGGCTAGCGGCCATAGCTCCTACAATGAGCAGTTCTTC. This encodes CASSYEASGHSSYNEQFF.

This rearrangement joins TRBV7-9 to TRBJ1-1; D gene unclear. V lost 6 bases and J lost 7, with 3 bases in between. This CDR3 has 9 amino acids. Germline V lookup: CDR1 SEHNR, CDR2 FQNEAQ (reference sequence). The CDR3 DNA follows: TGTGCCAGCAGTAGTGAAGCTTTCTTT. As protein: CASSSEAFF.

V and J are TRBV9 and TRBJ1-6, with 7 bases lining up with TRBD1. Germline V gene sequence: CDR1 SGDLS, CDR2 YYNGEE. Trimming took 0 bases from V and 9 from J; bases not matched to a gene: 9. The CDR3 contains 16 residues. CDR3 residues: CASSVAPSGGGSPLHF. CDR3 coding DNA: TGTGCCAGCAGCGTAGCGCCCTCAGGGGGTGGTTCACCCCTCCACTTT.

V is TRBV18 and J is TRBJ1-1; 7 nucleotides align to TRBD1. The trim removed 2 bases at V and 8 bases at J, leaving 11 bases unmatched. Germline V lookup: CDR1 KGHSH, CDR2 LQKENI. CDR3 length equals 15 residues. The CDR3 loop is CASSPFTGELTEAFF. For the CDR3, the DNA is TGTGCCAGCTCACCATTCACAGGGGAACTTACCGAAGCTTTCTTT.

The gene calls are TRBV18 and TRBJ1-1; D is uncertain. The germline V gene has CDR1 KGHSH and CDR2 LQKENI. The CDR3 runs 14 residues. The V end lost 3 bases, the J end lost 4 bases, and 12 bases lay between the germline ends. The chain's CDR3 is CASSPVGLATEAFF. CDR3 bases: TGTGCCAGCTCACCCGTGGGCCTTGCCACTGAAGCTTTCTTT.

The CDR3 is CASSSKGNQPQHF. The CDR3 nucleotides read TGTGCCAGCAGCTCTAAGGGCAATCAGCCCCAGCATTTT. The genes are TRBV7-9 and TRBJ1-5; no reliable D call. The CDR3 contains 13 residues. Between the trimmed V and J ends, which lost 4 bases and 2 bases, there was a span of 6 bases. Germline CDR1 SEHNR, CDR2 FQNEAQ (reference sequence).

This clone appeared a single time. This sequence joins TRBV5-1 and TRBJ2-2, with D unresolved. Trimming took off 3 bases at V and 6 bases at J, with 12 bases between the two ends. There are 14 residues in the CDR3. CDR1 SGHRS and CDR2 YFSETQ come from the germline V gene. The CDR3 region is CASSSPQGSGELFF. For the CDR3, the DNA is TGCGCCAGCAGCTCCCCTCAAGGCTCCGGGGAGCTGTTTTTT.

In this sample, this clone turned up a few times. J is TRBJ1-2 and V is TRBV11-3, with 8 bases lining up with TRBD1. Germline loops: CDR1 SGHNT, CDR2 YENEEA. The V segment lost 2 bases and the J segment 4 bases; nucleotides outside the gene matches: 18. This CDR3 is built from 19 residues. The CDR3 region has the DNA TGTGCCAGCAGCTTACGCCCACCGGACAGGGAATGGATTGGCTATGGCTACACCTTC. The encoded protein is CASSLRPPDREWIGYGYTF.

The chain couples TRBV6-2 or TRBV6-3 to TRBJ1-2; perhaps TRBD1 as D (5 bases). This CDR3 is 13 amino acids long. V was trimmed by 3 bases and J by 10 bases, leaving 15 bases between them. CDR1 is MNHEY and CDR2 is SVGEGT in the germline V gene. The CDR3 here is CASSYLQAGSYTF. The DNA for the CDR3 is TGTGCCAGCAGTTATCTACAGGCAGGCTCCTACACCTTC.

DNA for the CDR3: TGTGCCAGCAGGGGGGGGACAGGGAGGGAAGCTTTCTTT. Encoded protein: CASRGGTGREAFF. This chain joins TRBV12-3 or TRBV12-4 and TRBJ1-1; 9 bases map to TRBD1. V shed 6 bases, J shed 8 bases, and the junction held 7 bases outside the gene matches. This CDR3 is 13 amino acids long.